The clone carrying this T cell receptor beta chain is a singleton in its sample. Its antigen is not known. Some clones are missing from TCRdb's copy, which holds only in-frame ones; the method was immunoSEQ multiplex PCR. The repertoire holds roughly 250,000 clones, with roughly 84% as singletons. These data originate in a study of Tregs in tolerant kidney transplant recipients. General observations from the study: Few patients were studied, so findings need validation in larger groups. No direct test of biological reproducibility was done here. The most relevant donor-specific Treg TCRbeta repertoire apparently came from expansion with activated donor B cells.

Unstimulated Tregs (CD4+CD25+CD127-) and CD4+CD25- non-Tregs were sorted from PBMCs. Germline CDR1 SNHLY, CDR2 FYNNEI. V shed 6 bases and J 7 bases; nucleotides not matched to a gene: 8. The CDR3 extends over 14 amino acids. The sequenced sample consisted of CD4+ T cells from blood. This TCR was recovered from a human donor in good health. The V gene is TRBV2, the J gene TRBJ1-5; 8 bases align to TRBD1. CDR3 amino acids: CASSFTGGEQPQHF. CDR3 coding DNA: TGTGCCAGCAGCTTTACAGGGGGGGAGCAGCCCCAGCATTTT.